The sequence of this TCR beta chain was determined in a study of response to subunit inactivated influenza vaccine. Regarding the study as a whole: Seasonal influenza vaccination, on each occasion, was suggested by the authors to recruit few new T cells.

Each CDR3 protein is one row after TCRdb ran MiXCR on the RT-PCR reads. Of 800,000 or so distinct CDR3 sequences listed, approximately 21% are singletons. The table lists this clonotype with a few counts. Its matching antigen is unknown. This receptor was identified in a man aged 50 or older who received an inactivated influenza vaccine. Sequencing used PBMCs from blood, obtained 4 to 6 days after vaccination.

The DNA for the CDR3 is TGCGCCAGCAGCCAAGTCGGCACACACAATCAGCCCCAGCATTTT. It specifies CASSQVGTHNQPQHF. This chain uses TRBV4-1 with TRBJ1-5; unclear D gene. The V and J ends lost 1 base and 3 bases respectively, with 10 bases between them. In germline, CDR1 is MGHRA, CDR2 YSYEKL. This CDR3 has 15 amino acids.